This T cell receptor (beta chain) was recorded in a study of T cells in pancreatic ductal adenocarcinoma. Overall study results and limits: Unique clonotypes were around 8-fold more numerous in blood than in tumor. Mean clonality was about 0.11 in tumors and roughly 0.07 in blood, not significantly different. This surgical cohort overrepresents the minority presenting with early-stage disease.

TCRdb's copy holds only in-frame clones and misses some; the assay was immunoSEQ multiplex PCR. The data hold 85,000 to 120,000 clones, with more than 90% observed a single time. Surgery without prior neoadjuvant therapy was the treatment of the selected pancreatic ductal adenocarcinoma patients. CDR1 is KGHSH, CDR2 LQKENI, per germline. With 6 bases removed from V and 3 bases from J, the gap between germline ends came to 26 bases. The CDR3 covers 18 residues. Worth noting for this clone: As yet, its antigen is unknown.

Sequenced: PBMCs. The clonotype originates from a human donor with pancreatic ductal adenocarcinoma. The genes are TRBV18 and TRBJ2-5; D perhaps matches TRBD1 (5 bases). The CDR3 coding sequence is TGTGCCAGCTCGCCAAGGCTGCTGGCCGGCCAGACAGAAGAGACCCAGTACTTC. Translating gives CASSPRLLAGQTEETQYF.